The 18 T cell receptor beta chains presented below share a single source sample, sequenced in a study of T cells in Graves' hyperthyroidism and ophthalmopathy. Researchers took RNA transcripts and amplified the TCR beta CDR3 regions from them. First-round RT-PCR with HTBI primers amplified the TCR CDR3 region. TCRdb used MiXCR to reprocess the multiplex PCR reads, holding one entry per CDR3 protein. The sample carries hundreds of thousands of distinct CDR3 sequences, about 15% recorded once. The sequenced sample consisted of blood. These receptors were taken from a woman between 18 and 29 years old with Graves' hyperthyroidism.

This clonotype was seen many times. This sequence joins TRBV6-2 or TRBV6-3 and TRBJ1-5; no clear D gene. Trimming took 9 bases from V and 5 from J, leaving 17 bases between them. The CDR3 is 14 amino acids. CDR1 MNHEY and CDR2 SVGEGT come from the germline V gene. Here the CDR3 DNA reads TGTGCCAGTAGGCGGGGAGGGTCCGATCAGCCCCAGCATTTT. It specifies CASRRGGSDQPQHF.

This clonotype was observed a handful of times. At one end, the junction sequence differs from germline, possibly due to a read error. V is TRBV24-1 and J is TRBJ2-2; 8 nucleotides match TRBD2. The CDR3 contains 15 residues. Germline CDR1 reads KGHDR; CDR2 reads SFDVKD. The chain's CDR3 is CAASPGTSYTGELFF. For the CDR3, the DNA is TGTGCCGCCAGTCCCGGGACTAGTTACACCGGGGAGCTGTTTTTT.

This clonotype was seen many times. V gene TRBV2 combines with J gene TRBJ2-3; D perhaps matches TRBD2 (6 bases). The CDR3 sequence is 15 residues long. From germline, CDR1 is SNHLY and CDR2 FYNNEI. Deletions cut 5 bases from V and 1 base from J, with 13 bases between. The CDR3, as DNA: TGTGCCAGCAGTATTTGGGGGAGGCGCACAGATACGCAGTATTTT. It is translated as CASSIWGRRTDTQYF.

This clonotype occurred a few times. The V gene is TRBV19, the J gene TRBJ2-7, with D possibly matching TRBD1 (6 bases). Germline V gene data show CDR1 as LNHDA and CDR2 as SQIVND (reference sequence). CDR3 length: 13 amino acids. Trimming cost V 8 bases and J 2 bases, with 13 bases left between them. For the CDR3, the DNA is TGTGCCAGTGGAGCAGGGGTCGCCTACGAGCAGTACTTC. It translates to CASGAGVAYEQYF.

This chain joins TRBV9 and TRBJ2-3; 7 nucleotides line up with TRBD1. Germline CDR1 reads SGDLS; CDR2 reads YYNGEE. CDR3 size: 15 residues. J lost 0 bases, V lost 4 bases, and 5 bases had no gene match. The CDR3 DNA sequence: TGTGCCAGCAGCCAGACAGGGAAAAGCACAGATACGCAGTATTTT. It specifies CASSQTGKSTDTQYF.

Of note for this clonotype: A much larger clone is a single base away; this may be a read error. Since no conserved phenylalanine or tryptophan closes the CDR3, a read error is the likely cause. The rearrangement uses TRBV2 and TRBJ2-1; either TRBD1 or TRBD2 may fit D (5 bases each). CDR3 size: 17 residues. Looked up from germline, CDR1 is SNHLY and CDR2 is FYNNEI. Trimming pared 6 bases from V and 2 bases from J, leaving 20 bases between. CDR3 protein: CASSIVSGAATYNEQFL. CDR3 DNA sequence: TGTGCCAGCAGCATCGTCTCCGGGGCGGCTACCTACAATGAGCAGTTCCTC.

About this clonotype: A read error may explain this, as a much larger clone is one base away. V usage is TRBV28 and J usage is TRBJ2-1; 9 bases align to TRBD2. This CDR3 comprises 14 residues. The trim removed 8 bases at V and 10 bases at J, leaving 12 bases unmatched. Germline-derived CDR1 and CDR2 are MDHEN and SYDVKM. The CDR3 DNA sequence: TGTGCCAGCTGCCTAGAGGGACTAGCAAACGAGCAGTTCTTC. It codes for CASCLEGLANEQFF.

This clonotype was detected many times. The gene calls are TRBV12-3 or TRBV12-4 and TRBJ2-1; 9 bases match TRBD2. Trimming took 6 bases from V and 5 from J; bases not matched to a gene: 14. The CDR3 loop spans 17 amino acids. In DNA, the CDR3 is TGTGCCAGCAGCTGGGTAAGGCCTAGCGGGGAAGACAATGAGCAGTTCTTC. It yields the protein CASSWVRPSGEDNEQFF.

This clonotype was counted between two and nine times. The gene calls are TRBV6-1 and TRBJ2-2; D not resolved. The CDR3 extends over 16 amino acids. From germline, CDR1 is MNHNS and CDR2 SASEGT. Trimming left V 0 bases short and J 0 bases short, with 8 bases between. The CDR3 loop is CASSEAVVTNTGELFF. The CDR3 coding sequence is TGTGCCAGCAGTGAAGCAGTGGTGACGAACACCGGGGAGCTGTTTTTT.

This clonotype occurred many times. The chain employs TRBV11-3 and TRBJ1-1; D is uncertain. With 1 base removed from V and 4 bases from J, the gap between germline ends came to 10 bases. This CDR3 comprises 14 residues. The germline CDR1 and CDR2 sequences are SGHNT and YENEEA. The CDR3: CASSLGSASTEAFF. The CDR3, as DNA: TGTGCCAGCAGCTTAGGCTCGGCTTCCACTGAAGCTTTCTTT.

This clonotype was seen repeatedly, ten times or more. This chain uses TRBV11-2 with TRBJ2-1, with D unclear. Looked up from germline, CDR1 is SGHAT and CDR2 is FQNNGV. With 2 bases removed from V and 8 bases from J, the gap between germline ends came to 13 bases. CDR3 length: 14 residues. The CDR3 reads CASSLRLKGDEQFF. The CDR3 DNA reads TGTGCCAGCAGCTTAAGATTAAAAGGCGATGAGCAGTTCTTC. Based on the CDR3 plus reference TRBV11-2 and TRBJ2-1, the full variable domain is EAGVAQSPRYKIIEKRQSVAFWCNPISGHATLYWYQQILGQGPKLLIQFQNNGVVDDSQLPKDRFSAERLKGVDSTLKIQPAKLEDSAVYLCASSLRLKGDEQFFGPGTRLTVL.

This rearrangement joins TRBV5-1 to TRBJ2-7, with no clear D. In germline, CDR1 is SGHRS, CDR2 YFSETQ. V dropped 4 bases and J dropped 7 bases, with 12 bases sitting between them. CDR3 length: 12 residues. CDR3 sequence reads: CASSGLGDEQYF. DNA for the CDR3: TGCGCCAGCAGCGGGTTGGGTGATGAGCAGTACTTC.

The chain has TRBV15 and TRBJ2-7; D assignment may be TRBD1 or TRBD2 (5 bases each). The CDR3 consists of 14 residues. Trimming left V 2 bases short and J 4 bases short, with 12 bases between. Germline CDR1 reads LNHNV; CDR2 reads YYDKDF (reference sequence). DNA for the CDR3: TGTGCCACCAGCAGAACGGGGACCACATACGAGCAGTACTTC. Translating gives CATSRTGTTYEQYF.

This clonotype was found a few times. The chain uses TRBV19 and TRBJ2-6; D is unresolved. Trimming shortened V by 2 bases and J by 4 bases, and 12 bases separated the two germline ends. Germline V CDR1 and CDR2: LNHDA, SQIVND (reference sequence). The length of the CDR3 is 16 residues. CDR3 nucleotide sequence: TGTGCCAGTAGTATATTATCCAGTACCGGGGCCAACGTCCTGACTTTC. Its protein product is CASSILSSTGANVLTF.

This clonotype was counted many times. The chain joins TRBV7-2 to TRBJ1-6; TRBD1 aligns across 8 bases. The CDR3 sequence is 15 residues long. Germline V lookup: CDR1 SGHTA, CDR2 FQGNSA. With 7 bases clipped from V and 9 bases from J, the junction kept 11 bases outside the gene matches. The CDR3 protein is CASTPFVTGASPLHF. The DNA of the CDR3 is TGTGCCAGCACCCCTTTCGTGACAGGGGCTTCACCCCTCCACTTT.

This clonotype has a handful of counts. The V gene is TRBV19, the J gene TRBJ2-1; TRBD2 agrees at 15 bases. Germline-derived CDR1 and CDR2 are LNHDA and SQIVND (reference sequence). With 8 bases clipped from V and 3 bases from J, the junction kept 8 bases outside the gene matches. The CDR3 consists of 17 residues. DNA for the CDR3: TGTGCCAGTCTTGGGACTAGCGGGAGGTACGGCTACAATGAGCAGTTCTTC. This encodes CASLGTSGRYGYNEQFF.

Ten or more counts support this clonotype. The V and J genes are TRBV13 and TRBJ2-3; no clear D gene. The CDR3 contains 18 residues. Germline CDR1 is PRHDT and CDR2 is FYEKMQ (reference sequence). The V and J ends lost 0 bases and 2 bases respectively, with 18 bases between them. CDR3 residues: CASSLGEVTESHTDTQYF. The CDR3 nucleotides are TGTGCCAGCAGCTTAGGCGAAGTAACAGAATCACACACAGATACGCAGTATTTT.

The rearrangement joins TRBV6-5 to TRBJ2-7, with D perhaps matching TRBD1 (6 bases). V dropped 0 bases and J dropped 4 bases, with 16 bases sitting between them. The CDR3 contains 16 residues. Germline values: CDR1 MNHEY, CDR2 SVGAGI. The CDR3 spells CASSYSTGGGVYEQYF. The CDR3 DNA follows: TGTGCCAGCAGTTACTCGACGGGTGGGGGCGTTTACGAGCAGTACTTC.